The 19 T cell receptor beta chains in this list originate from one sample, sequenced in a study of OX40 agonist ivuxolimab in advanced cancers. This table comes from immunoSEQ multiplex PCR, and its TCRdb copy is limited to in-frame clones, with some not included. Of about 73,000 clones listed, more than 80% are singletons. Sequenced here: CD4+ or CD8+ T cells sorted from blood, sampled in a trial of the OX40 agonist ivuxolimab. The receptor set was obtained from an adult with an advanced solid tumor such as melanoma, head and neck, liver or kidney cancer.

The J gene is TRBJ2-7, the V gene TRBV5-1, with 9 bases identical to TRBD2. The CDR3 runs to 16 residues. Losses at the gene ends were 7 bases for V and 0 bases for J; bases not matched to a gene: 11. Germline-derived CDR1 and CDR2 are SGHRS and YFSETQ. The DNA for the CDR3 is TGCGCCAGCTTGGGGGTCACAGCGGGGGGCTCCTACGAGCAGTACTTC. This gives the protein CASLGVTAGGSYEQYF. The full variable domain, in which reference TRBV5-1 and TRBJ2-7 provide the parts outside the CDR3, is KAGVTQTPRYLIKTRGQQVTLSCSPISGHRSVSWYQQTPGQGLQFLFEYFSETQRNKGNFPGRFSGRQFSNSRSEMNVSTLELGDSALYLCASLGVTAGGSYEQYFGPGTRLTVT.

This rearrangement joins TRBV11-2 to TRBJ2-7, with TRBD2 matching over 8 bases. The CDR3 loop spans 17 amino acids. J was trimmed by 4 bases and V by 0 bases; bases with no gene match: 11. Germline-derived CDR1 and CDR2 are SGHAT and FQNNGV. The CDR3 sequence is CASSLDVAGGGPYEQYF. In nucleotides, the CDR3 is TGTGCCAGCAGCTTAGACGTTGCCGGGGGGGGTCCTTACGAGCAGTACTTC.

V and J are TRBV7-9 and TRBJ2-5; D is uncertain. V lost 4 bases and J lost 5, with 14 bases in between. Germline V gives CDR1 SEHNR, CDR2 FQNEAQ (reference sequence). The CDR3 consists of 14 residues. CDR3: CASSSGSGPETQYF. CDR3 DNA: TGTGCCAGCAGCTCTGGTTCGGGCCCGGAGACCCAGTACTTC.

This clone was seen a few times. This sequence joins TRBV7-6 and TRBJ2-7; possibly TRBD1 or TRBD2 for D (5 bases each). The CDR3 runs 12 residues. V lost 8 bases and J lost 3, with 11 bases in between. Germline lookup yields CDR1 SGHVS and CDR2 FNYEAQ. CDR3 region: CASGLGGYEQYF. The CDR3 DNA reads as TGTGCCAGCGGTCTTGGGGGCTACGAGCAGTACTTC.

The chain joins TRBV6-5 to TRBJ1-2; D is possibly TRBD1 (5 bases). Trimming left V 4 bases short and J 8 bases short, with 20 bases between. Germline V gene lookup returns CDR1 MNHEY and CDR2 SVGAGI. This CDR3 is built from 15 residues. The CDR3 bases are TGTGCCAGCAGTTCCTCGGGAGGGGCCGTATGGGGCTACACCTTC. The encoded protein is CASSSSGGAVWGYTF.

V gene TRBV6-6 combines with J gene TRBJ2-7, with 11 bases fitting TRBD1. The CDR3 is made up of 14 amino acids. Trimming took 6 bases from V and 4 from J; bases not matched to a gene: 5. Germline lookup yields CDR1 MNHNY and CDR2 SVGAGI (reference sequence). CDR3 loop: CASRPGQGVYEQYF. In nucleotides, the CDR3 is TGTGCCAGCAGGCCGGGACAGGGGGTTTACGAGCAGTACTTC.

This clone has just one count. The rearrangement uses TRBV5-1 and TRBJ2-3; a weak D match, TRBD1 (6 bases). Germline V gene data show CDR1 as SGHRS and CDR2 as YFSETQ. Trimming pared 7 bases from V and 6 bases from J, leaving 24 bases between. The CDR3 totals 16 residues. In DNA, the CDR3 is TGCGCCAGCTCCGGGACACGCTGGTTGCCTTTTGATACGCAGTATTTT. This gives the protein CASSGTRWLPFDTQYF.

J is TRBJ1-1 and V is TRBV30; D ambiguous. V gave up 8 bases and J gave up 2 bases, with 9 bases separating them. This CDR3 has 11 residues. Germline CDR1 GTSNPN, CDR2 SVGIG (reference sequence). The CDR3 region has the DNA TGTGCCGGGGAGGGCAACACTGAAGCTTTCTTT. It translates to CAGEGNTEAFF.

The chain carries TRBV6-5 and TRBJ2-7; D gene uncertain. The CDR3 length is 11 residues. Looked up from germline, CDR1 is MNHEY and CDR2 is SVGAGI. V lost 6 bases and J 5 bases, leaving 8 bases between the germline ends. CDR3: CASSTSNEQYF. The CDR3 DNA reads as TGTGCCAGCAGCACATCTAACGAGCAGTACTTC.

The chain carries TRBV25-1 and TRBJ1-3; D is unclear. The CDR3 runs to 11 residues. With 5 bases removed from V and 3 bases from J, the gap between germline ends came to 2 bases. Germline V gene data show CDR1 as MGHDK and CDR2 as SYGVNS. CDR3: CASSSGNTIYF. DNA for the CDR3: TGTGCCAGCAGTAGTGGAAACACCATATATTTT.

This rearrangement joins TRBV27 to TRBJ1-2, with D possibly being TRBD1 (5 bases). Looked up from germline, CDR1 is MNHEY and CDR2 is SMNVEV (reference sequence). There are 14 residues in the CDR3. Trimming stripped 2 bases from V and 0 bases from J, with 7 bases between. CDR3 region: CASSLAGSNYGYTF. CDR3 coding DNA: TGTGCCAGCAGTTTAGCAGGGTCTAACTATGGCTACACCTTC.

This clone was counted once. The V and J genes are TRBV4-1 and TRBJ2-1; perhaps TRBD2 as D (6 bases). The CDR3 length is 15 residues. CDR1 is MGHRA and CDR2 is YSYEKL in the germline V gene. Trimming left V 0 bases short and J 7 bases short, with 13 bases between. The CDR3 DNA is TGCGCCAGCAGCCAAGATTTAGCGGAGCGGAATGAGCAGTTCTTC. Protein: CASSQDLAERNEQFF.

This clone appeared once. The chain recombines TRBV7-9 with TRBJ1-1, with TRBD1 matching 9 bases. The V gene's germline CDR1 is SEHNR and CDR2 FQNEAQ (reference sequence). The length of the CDR3 is 15 residues. V lost 5 bases, J lost 6 bases, and 10 bases stayed unmatched. For the CDR3, the DNA is TGTGCCAGCAGCCAATCGACAGGGGGAGGGCCTGAAGCTTTCTTT. This gives the protein CASSQSTGGGPEAFF.

The J gene is TRBJ2-2, the V gene TRBV6-1; tentatively, D is TRBD1 or TRBD2 (6 bases each). CDR3 size: 14 residues. CDR1 and CDR2 from the germline V gene are MNHNS and SASEGT. The ends were cut back, 5 bases at V and 4 bases at J, with 11 bases in the middle. The CDR3 spells CASSWGAVTGELFF. The CDR3 coding sequence is TGTGCCAGCAGTTGGGGGGCGGTCACCGGGGAGCTGTTTTTT.

The J gene is TRBJ2-5, the V gene TRBV4-1; D gene uncertain. Trimming removed 0 bases from V and 4 bases from J, with 12 bases in between. There are 15 residues in the CDR3. Germline V lookup: CDR1 MGHRA, CDR2 YSYEKL. The CDR3 loop reads CASSQETRSGETQYF. CDR3 in DNA: TGCGCCAGCAGCCAAGAGACACGGTCCGGAGAGACCCAGTACTTC.

Here the CDR3 DNA reads TGTGCCAGCAGCTTAGGGGGGAATGAAGCTTTCTTT. Amino acids: CASSLGGNEAFF. J is TRBJ1-1 and V is TRBV7-8; D possibly corresponds to TRBD1 (5 bases). V gave up 1 base and J gave up 7 bases, with 7 bases separating them. Germline CDR1 and CDR2: SGHVS and FQNEAQ. The CDR3 runs to 12 residues.

This chain uses TRBV29-1 with TRBJ1-1, with D perhaps matching TRBD1 (5 bases). Trimming left V 6 bases short and J 1 base short, with 12 bases between. The CDR3 has 13 amino acids. Germline lookup yields CDR1 SQVTM and CDR2 ANQGSEA. The CDR3 nucleotides read TGCAGCGTAAGGGGATTGACGAACACTGAAGCTTTCTTT. Translated: CSVRGLTNTEAFF.

The genes are TRBV9 and TRBJ2-7, with D unresolved. The germline V gene has CDR1 SGDLS and CDR2 YYNGEE. Trimming took off 0 bases at V and 5 bases at J, with 6 bases between the two ends. The CDR3 is 12 residues long. The CDR3 bases are TGTGCCAGCAGCGTAGGTGGAAACGAGCAGTACTTC. As protein: CASSVGGNEQYF.

V usage is TRBV7-9 and J usage is TRBJ1-2; 7 positions agree with TRBD1. Germline trimming cut 7 bases from V and 4 bases from J; bases unmatched to any gene: 6. Germline CDR1 reads SEHNR; CDR2 reads FQNEAQ (reference sequence). This CDR3 contains 13 residues. The CDR3 reads CASINRGTYGYTF. CDR3 sequence (DNA): TGTGCCAGCATCAACAGGGGCACCTATGGCTACACCTTC.